What follows describes a single TCR beta chain. The data originate from a study of blood T cell repertoires in COVID-19. As for the study in general: Specimens from acute and convalescent COVID-19 originated in the United States, Italy and Spain.

The CDR3 totals 15 residues. The germline V gene has CDR1 LNHDA and CDR2 SQIVND (reference sequence). Trimming took 5 bases from V and 4 from J; bases not matched to a gene: 9. Assay used: immunoSEQ multiplex PCR; TCRdb lists only in-frame clones, some missing. The sample holds around 220,000 clones, almost 90% seen once. The chain combines TRBV19 with TRBJ1-1, with 8 bases matching TRBD1. This receptor was identified in a woman in her forties or fifties with acute COVID-19. The sample consisted of PBMCs or T cells enriched from blood (not recorded which). CDR3 sequence (DNA): TGTGCCAGTAGTCTTCCCGGACAGGGAATCACTGAAGCTTTCTTT. This translates into CASSLPGQGITEAFF.